This T cell receptor (beta chain) stems from a study of beta chain features in type 1 diabetes. Study summary: Sorted cells, some 110,000,000 in number, were examined across all samples.

A few counts support this clone. The antigen remains undetermined. The study's findings and limits: Across all four CD4+ subsets, people with type 1 diabetes showed modestly shorter TCRB CDR3s.

This CDR3 contains 14 residues. Germline loops: CDR1 LNHDA, CDR2 SQIVND (reference sequence). Trimming shortened V by 4 bases and J by 1 base, and 8 bases separated the two germline ends. Every isolated RNA sample was fully reverse transcribed, so sequencing captured expressed TCRB transcripts. About 3.7 million reads on average were seen across naive, central memory and regulatory T cell samples. TCRdb keeps only in-frame clones here, not all; method: immunoSEQ multiplex PCR. Among around 250,000 clones listed, roughly 24% were seen once. This sequence was found in a woman in her twenties or thirties with type 1 diabetes. The chain is built from TRBV19 and TRBJ1-5; D is unresolved. Sequenced: naive CD4+ T cells from blood. The CDR3 region has the DNA TGTGCCAGTAGTACCGCGGTCAGCAATCAGCCCCAGCATTTT. Protein: CASSTAVSNQPQHF.